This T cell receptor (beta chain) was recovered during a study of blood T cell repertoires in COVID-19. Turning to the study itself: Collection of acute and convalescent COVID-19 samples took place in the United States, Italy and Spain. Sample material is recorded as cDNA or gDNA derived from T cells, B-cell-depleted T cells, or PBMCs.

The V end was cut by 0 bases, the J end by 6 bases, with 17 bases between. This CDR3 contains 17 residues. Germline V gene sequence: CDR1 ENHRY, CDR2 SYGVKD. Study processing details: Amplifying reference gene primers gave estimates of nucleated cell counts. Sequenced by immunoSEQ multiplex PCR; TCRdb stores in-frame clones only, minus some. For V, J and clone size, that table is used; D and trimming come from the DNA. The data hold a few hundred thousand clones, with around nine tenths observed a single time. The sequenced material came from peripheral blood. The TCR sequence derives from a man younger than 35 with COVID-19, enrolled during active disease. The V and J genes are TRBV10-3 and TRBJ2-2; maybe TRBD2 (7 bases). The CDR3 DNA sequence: TGTGCCATCAGTGAGTCGGAGCCCGGGGGGCCGGCCGGGGAGCTGTTTTTT. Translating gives CAISESEPGGPAGELFF.